This TCR beta chain was sequenced in a study of cytomegalovirus exposure and HLA in healthy donors. Whole-study results and caveats: Immune exposure information comprised only CMV serostatus. Analysis was performed later, and it showed HLA-associated TCR beta chains to be more clonally expanded than equally common others. Accurate prediction of HLA-A and HLA-B alleles (for most subjects) was reportedly achieved from TCR beta sequences. Sequencing probably produced one cluster of sequence variants that were highly shared.

The PCR ran on 60 Vbeta and 13 Jbeta primers. Repertoires were generated with immunoSEQ multiplex PCR, while TCRdb's copy carries only in-frame clones and drops some. Here the sample spans about 200,000 clones, around 79% being singletons. CDR1 KGHSH and CDR2 LQKENI come from the germline V gene. The CDR3 loop spans 17 amino acids. V was pared by 3 bases and J by 1 base, with 8 bases of the junction left unmatched. Points on this clone: Its specificity is unknown.

The chain links TRBV18 to TRBJ1-1, with 10 positions matching TRBD1. The receptor comes from a male donor in good health and CMV-seropositive. Sequenced material: PBMCs. CDR3 protein: CASSPRTGGSGNTEAFF. CDR3 coding DNA: TGTGCCAGCTCACCCCGGACAGGGGGGAGTGGGAACACTGAAGCTTTCTTT.